The 19 T cell receptor beta chains below were found in one sample sequenced in a study of blood T cell repertoires in COVID-19. Sequencing was performed with immunoSEQ multiplex PCR; in TCRdb, only in-frame clones are kept and a portion is missing. The table includes about 230,000 clones, around 81% detected once. Material for sequencing was peripheral blood. The receptor set was obtained from a man aged 50-60 years with active or convalescent COVID-19.

This chain links TRBV11-2 with TRBJ1-2; no clear D. Looked up from germline, CDR1 is SGHAT and CDR2 is FQNNGV. The CDR3 runs to 14 residues. V was pared by 4 bases and J by 6 bases, with 15 bases between. In nucleotides, the CDR3 is TGTGCCAGCAGCTCGCTGGCTGGGAGGGATGGCTACACCTTC. Protein product: CASSSLAGRDGYTF.

This clone was detected once. The chain joins TRBV4-3 to TRBJ2-1; 9 bases fit TRBD1. The CDR3 runs to 14 residues. V dropped 5 bases and J dropped 7; count of bases not matched to a gene: 6. Germline V lookup: CDR1 LGHNA, CDR2 YSLEER. CDR3 sequence (DNA): TGCGCCAGCAGCTTGGACAGGGGCAGAAATGAGCAGTTCTTC. Translated, it gives CASSLDRGRNEQFF.

In this sample, this clone turned up a few times. This CDR3 is also generated by other DNA sequences in the sample. The chain couples TRBV7-9 to TRBJ2-2; D might be TRBD2 (6 bases). Trimming pared 5 bases from V and 4 bases from J, leaving 17 bases between. CDR3 length: 16 residues. Germline-derived CDR1 and CDR2 are SEHNR and FQNEAQ (reference sequence). The CDR3 spells CASSGGVGTGTGELFF. DNA of the CDR3: TGTGCCAGCAGCGGAGGGGTGGGCACGGGCACCGGGGAGCTGTTTTTT.

This clone was picked up one time. The rearrangement links TRBV28 to TRBJ1-1; D perhaps matches TRBD1 (6 bases). Trimming took 11 bases from V and 5 from J, leaving 12 bases between them. This CDR3 has 11 amino acids. Germline CDR1 reads MDHEN; CDR2 reads SYDVKM. The CDR3 DNA follows: TGTGCCTGCCAAAGGGGGACTGAAGCTTTCTTT. Protein: CACQRGTEAFF.

The sample holds a few counts of this clone. The chain employs TRBV5-6 and TRBJ1-6; D is undetermined. The CDR3 has 14 residues. Germline CDR1 and CDR2: SGHDT and YYEEEE. Trimming left V 0 bases short and J 10 bases short, with 11 bases between. CDR3 DNA: TGTGCCAGCAGCTTGGTGGGGTCGGGGTCACCCCTCCACTTT. Protein: CASSLVGSGSPLHF.

The gene calls are TRBV6-2 or TRBV6-3 and TRBJ1-5; D is ambiguous. Germline-derived CDR1 and CDR2 are MNHEY and SVGEGT. The CDR3 covers 14 residues. V lost 4 bases and J lost 0, with 7 bases in between. CDR3 amino acids: CASSSHGSNQPQHF. In nucleotides, the CDR3 is TGTGCCAGCAGTTCGCACGGTAGCAATCAGCCCCAGCATTTT.

The chain is built from TRBV5-1 and TRBJ2-3; tentative D call: TRBD1 (6 bases). Germline CDR1 reads SGHRS; CDR2 reads YFSETQ. Trimming left V 4 bases short and J 4 bases short, with 19 bases between. The CDR3 runs to 16 residues. The CDR3 spells CASSPSSTGRADTQYF. CDR3 in DNA: TGCGCCAGCAGCCCATCCTCGACAGGTAGGGCAGATACGCAGTATTTT.

This chain joins TRBV19 and TRBJ1-3; 8 bases match TRBD1. The CDR3 has 13 amino acids. In germline, CDR1 is LNHDA, CDR2 SQIVND (reference sequence). V was pared by 9 bases and J by 2 bases, with 3 bases of the junction left unmatched. DNA for the CDR3: TGTGCCAGCCGACAGGGGACTGGAAACACCATATATTTT. Translation: CASRQGTGNTIYF.

The chain is built from TRBV3-1 (or the pseudogene TRBV3-2) and TRBJ2-2, with D possibly TRBD2 on 6 matching bases. Germline V gives CDR1 LGHDT, CDR2 YNNKEL (reference sequence). CDR3 length: 13 residues. V gave up 8 bases and J gave up 5 bases, with 12 bases separating them. The CDR3 is CASEGTETGELFF. As DNA, the CDR3 is TGTGCCAGCGAGGGGACTGAGACCGGGGAGCTGTTTTTT.

The chain combines TRBV5-5 with TRBJ1-4; perhaps TRBD1 as D (6 bases). Trimming cost V 5 bases and J 11 bases, with 19 bases left between them. This CDR3 region has 14 residues. CDR1 SGHKS and CDR2 YYEKEE come from the germline V gene (reference sequence). The CDR3 loop is CASSPLAQGPKLFF. CDR3 nucleotides: TGTGCCAGCAGTCCCCTTGCCCAGGGGCCCAAACTGTTTTTT.

V usage is TRBV5-1 and J usage is TRBJ1-5; the D gene is possibly TRBD1 (5 bases). This CDR3 region has 15 residues. The V and J ends lost 4 bases and 3 bases respectively, with 14 bases between them. CDR1 is SGHRS and CDR2 is YFSETQ in the germline V gene. DNA for the CDR3: TGCGCCAGCAGCCCCGGGGGGGTCGCCAATCAGCCCCAGCATTTT. Its translation is CASSPGGVANQPQHF.

V and J are TRBV5-1 and TRBJ2-7; 9 bases agree with TRBD1. Germline values: CDR1 SGHRS, CDR2 YFSETQ. V shed 3 bases, J shed 1 base, and the junction held 5 bases outside the gene matches. The CDR3 runs 15 residues. CDR3 bases: TGCGCCAGCAGCTACTGGACAGGGGCTTCCTACGAGCAGTACTTC. This codes for CASSYWTGASYEQYF.

V and J are TRBV19 and TRBJ1-5; TRBD1 agrees at 8 bases. The CDR3 has 17 residues. The V and J ends lost 3 bases and 7 bases, in that order; junction bases with no gene match: 14. Germline lookup yields CDR1 LNHDA and CDR2 SQIVND (reference sequence). CDR3 bases: TGTGCCAGTAGTATGGAAAGGGGGAGGACAGGGTTCCAGCCCCAGCATTTT. Encoded protein: CASSMERGRTGFQPQHF.

The chain recombines TRBV6-1 with TRBJ1-1; no firm D call. V lost 0 bases, J lost 0 bases, and 14 bases lay in between. The CDR3 length is 17 residues. CDR1 is MNHNS and CDR2 is SASEGT in the germline V gene. The CDR3 protein is CASSEALRALMNTEAFF. The CDR3 DNA reads TGTGCCAGCAGTGAAGCGTTGAGGGCCCTAATGAACACTGAAGCTTTCTTT.

The rearrangement uses TRBV10-1 and TRBJ1-3; D might be TRBD1 (6 bases). The germline gives CDR1 WNHNN, CDR2 SYGVQD (reference sequence). V was clipped by 4 bases and J by 0 bases, with 16 bases between them. There are 17 residues in the CDR3. This chain's CDR3 is CASSVRGGANSGNTIYF. The CDR3 DNA reads as TGCGCCAGCAGTGTGCGCGGGGGGGCAAACTCTGGAAACACCATATATTTT.

This chain uses TRBV11-2 with TRBJ2-1, with 12 bases lining up with TRBD2. The CDR3 extends over 16 amino acids. With V trimmed by 1 base and J by 8 bases, 6 bases remained unmatched. The germline CDR1 and CDR2 sequences are SGHAT and FQNNGV. The CDR3 reads CASSLGTSGGIYEQFF. As DNA, the CDR3 is TGTGCCAGCAGCTTAGGAACTAGCGGGGGGATCTATGAGCAGTTCTTC.

V and J are TRBV2 and TRBJ1-1; weak D call: TRBD1 (5 bases). The V gene's germline CDR1 is SNHLY and CDR2 FYNNEI. This CDR3 comprises 13 residues. V lost 7 bases and J 3 bases, leaving 12 bases between the germline ends. The CDR3 is CASNYPRDTEAFF. Here the CDR3 DNA reads TGTGCCAGCAACTACCCCAGGGACACTGAAGCTTTCTTT.

This chain connects TRBV30 to TRBJ2-3; TRBD2 matches at 11 bases. CDR3 length: 15 residues. Trimming removed 1 base from V and 2 bases from J; junction bases left unmatched: 2. Germline V gives CDR1 GTSNPN, CDR2 SVGIG (reference sequence). The CDR3 DNA is TGTGCCTGGAGTGGGACTAGCGGGTTCACAGATACGCAGTATTTT. This sequence encodes CAWSGTSGFTDTQYF.

The rearrangement links TRBV5-6 to TRBJ2-3; D is unclear. This CDR3 has 13 residues. V gave up 1 base and J gave up 1 base, with 4 bases separating them. In germline, CDR1 is SGHDT, CDR2 YYEEEE. The CDR3 protein is CASSLPGTDTQYF. CDR3 coding DNA: TGTGCCAGCAGCTTGCCGGGCACAGATACGCAGTATTTT.